What follows is one T cell receptor (beta chain) and its context. Antigen specificity is unknown. Trimming took off 2 bases at V and 4 bases at J, with 12 bases between the two ends. CDR3 length: 15 residues. Germline V gene sequence: CDR1 MNHNS, CDR2 SASEGT. This sample was included in a study of cytomegalovirus exposure and HLA in healthy donors. About the study: The 90 to 150 validation repertoires and the approximately 700 first-cohort repertoires shared a platform, a later analysis reported. Study-wide results and limits: There were a few CMV-associated chains whose specificity for CMV antigens was confirmed in vitro. Among TCR sequences, most were rare, though some public TCRs appeared in many donors.

TCRdb's table, derived via immunoSEQ multiplex PCR, lists solely in-frame clones and lacks some. The top ten hold around an eighth of the sample, which has 200,000 to 250,000 clones, around four fifths seen once. Input material: PBMCs. The TCR was taken from a woman younger than 45 in good health and CMV-seropositive. The chain couples TRBV6-1 to TRBJ1-5; D possibly corresponds to TRBD1 (5 bases). DNA of the CDR3: TGTGCCAGCAGTGAAAGGGGACGGCTAAATCAGCCCCAGCATTTT. Residues: CASSERGRLNQPQHF.